Below, one T cell receptor beta chain is given with its context. In assigning cohorts, the study relied on participant-reported clinical history. These data originate in a study of blood T cell repertoires in COVID-19. Study information: Sources were T cells, B-cell-depleted T cells, or PBMCs; the material itself was cDNA or gDNA.

Method: immunoSEQ multiplex PCR; TCRdb's copy keeps in-frame clones and lacks some. The profile covers 200,000 to 250,000 clones, with about 90% appearing a single time and more than 13% taken by the ten largest. The germline V gene encodes CDR1 SGHAT and CDR2 FQNNGV. The J segment lost 7 bases and the V segment lost 0 bases, leaving 8 bases of the junction unmatched. CDR3 length: 15 residues. Input material: PBMCs or T cells enriched from blood (not recorded which). The chain links TRBV11-2 to TRBJ1-1; 7 bases match TRBD1. The origin of this receptor is a man aged 25 to 40 who had been exposed to COVID-19. The CDR3 DNA reads as TGTGCCAGCAGCTTAGATCACACAGGGGTGATTGAAGCTTTCTTT. This codes for CASSLDHTGVIEAFF.